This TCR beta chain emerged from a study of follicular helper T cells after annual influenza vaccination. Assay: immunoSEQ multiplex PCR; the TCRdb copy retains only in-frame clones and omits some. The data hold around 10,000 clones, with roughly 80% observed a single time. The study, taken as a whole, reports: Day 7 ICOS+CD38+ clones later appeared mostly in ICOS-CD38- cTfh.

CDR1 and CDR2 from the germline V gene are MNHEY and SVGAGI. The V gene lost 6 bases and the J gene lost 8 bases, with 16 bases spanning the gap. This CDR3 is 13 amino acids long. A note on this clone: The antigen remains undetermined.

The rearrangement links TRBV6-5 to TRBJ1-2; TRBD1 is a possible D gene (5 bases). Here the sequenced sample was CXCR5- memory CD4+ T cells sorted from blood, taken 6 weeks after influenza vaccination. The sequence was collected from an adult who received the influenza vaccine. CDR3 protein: CASSLDSLGGYTF. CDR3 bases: TGTGCCAGCAGCTTAGACAGCCTCGGGGGCTACACCTTC.